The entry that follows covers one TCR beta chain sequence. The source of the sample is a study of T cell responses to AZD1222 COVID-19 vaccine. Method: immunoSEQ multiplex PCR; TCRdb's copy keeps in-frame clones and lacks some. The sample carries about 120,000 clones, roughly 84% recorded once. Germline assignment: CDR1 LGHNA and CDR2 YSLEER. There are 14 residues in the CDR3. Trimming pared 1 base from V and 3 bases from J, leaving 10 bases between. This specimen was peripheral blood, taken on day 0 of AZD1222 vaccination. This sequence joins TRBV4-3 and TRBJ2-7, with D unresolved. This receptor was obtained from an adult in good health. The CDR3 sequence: CASSQGPGVYEQYF. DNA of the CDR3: TGCGCCAGCAGCCAAGGCCCGGGTGTCTACGAGCAGTACTTC.